Below, 7 T cell receptor beta chains from the same sample are listed, as sequenced in a study of blood T cell repertoires in COVID-19. The data were produced by immunoSEQ multiplex PCR, yet TCRdb's version contains in-frame clones alone and is incomplete. The data contain just over 150,000 clones, about 80% of them singletons. The sequencing sample was made of peripheral blood. These receptors were collected from a woman older than 75 with acute or convalescent COVID-19.

This clone was seen only once. This chain uses TRBV3-1 (or the pseudogene TRBV3-2) with TRBJ2-3, with TRBD1 as a possible D gene (5 bases). V lost 4 bases and J 4 bases, leaving 9 bases between the germline ends. Germline-derived CDR1 and CDR2 are LGHDT and YNNKEL (reference sequence). This CDR3 comprises 13 residues. The CDR3 protein is CASSREGADTQYF. The CDR3 DNA is TGTGCCAGCAGCCGCGAAGGGGCAGATACGCAGTATTTT.

This clone has only a few counts. The chain carries TRBV27 and TRBJ1-5, with D unresolved. The CDR3 has 13 residues. Trimming took off 5 bases at V and 1 base at J, with 6 bases between the two ends. Per germline, CDR1 MNHEY and CDR2 SMNVEV (reference sequence). Here the CDR3 reads CASSPQSNQPQHF. CDR3 in DNA: TGTGCCAGCAGTCCACAAAGCAATCAGCCCCAGCATTTT.

The V and J genes are TRBV15 and TRBJ2-1; TRBD2 agrees at 9 bases. Trimming at V came to 0 bases and at J to 4 bases, leaving 7 bases not matched to a gene. The CDR3 covers 17 residues. The V gene's germline CDR1 is LNHNV and CDR2 YYDKDF (reference sequence). DNA of the CDR3: TGTGCCACCAGCAGAGACTTAGCGGGAGCCACTTACAATGAGCAGTTCTTC. As protein: CATSRDLAGATYNEQFF. Based on the CDR3 plus reference TRBV15 and TRBJ2-1, the full variable domain is DAMVIQNPRYQVTQFGKPVTLSCSQTLNHNVMYWYQQKSSQAPKLLFHYYDKDFNNEADTPDNFQSRRPNTSFCFLDIRSPGLGDTAMYLCATSRDLAGATYNEQFFGPGTRLTVL.

The rearrangement joins TRBV27 to TRBJ2-1, with 7 positions matching TRBD2. The germline CDR1 and CDR2 sequences are MNHEY and SMNVEV (reference sequence). The CDR3 has 15 residues. Trimming cost V 5 bases and J 0 bases; bases outside gene matches: 4. CDR3 sequence reads: CASSGDYYSYNEQFF. The CDR3 region has the DNA TGTGCCAGCAGTGGGGACTACTACTCCTACAATGAGCAGTTCTTC.

The chain employs TRBV5-3 and TRBJ2-7; 8 positions match TRBD2. TRBV5-3 is recorded as an ORF, its role being uncertain. After removal of 2 bases from V and 4 bases from J, the junction contained 11 bases not matched to a gene. CDR3 size: 16 residues. This CDR3 reads CARSFPLAGGLYEQYF. The DNA of the CDR3 is TGTGCCAGAAGCTTCCCCCTAGCGGGTGGGTTGTACGAGCAGTACTTC.

This clone has more than one count but fewer than ten. The chain is built from TRBV11-2 and TRBJ2-2, with D hard to call. This CDR3 comprises 15 residues. CDR1 SGHAT and CDR2 FQNNGV come from the germline V gene. Trimming took 0 bases from V and 1 from J, leaving 6 bases between them. As DNA, the CDR3 is TGTGCCAGCAGCTTAGATGGCAAGAACACCGGGGAGCTGTTTTTT. This gives the protein CASSLDGKNTGELFF.

The chain couples TRBV11-3 to TRBJ2-2; 10 positions agree with TRBD1. Unmatched junction bases numbered 5, after V lost 4 bases and J lost 3 bases. Germline values: CDR1 SGHNT, CDR2 YENEEA. This CDR3 contains 16 residues. CDR3 residues: CASSSPTGGYTGELFF. CDR3 DNA: TGTGCCAGCAGCTCCCCGACAGGGGGCTACACCGGGGAGCTGTTTTTT.